What follows describes a single TCR beta chain. As yet, its antigen is unknown. Treatment: about 20 received Ad26.COV2.S at low or high dose, single or two shots; roughly five received placebo; per-sample allocation not given. Sample collection was performed on day 63 after the first vaccine or placebo injection. Spike of the Wuhan-strain SARS-CoV-2 was expressed by an Ad26 vector, which formed the vaccine. This sample is part of a study of Ad26.COV2.S vaccination and SARS-CoV-2 variants. The wider study: Among those in the COV1001 Ad26.COV2.S trial arm was the donor. Recipients of Ad26.COV2.S got it intramuscularly, once or twice 56 days apart.

Trimming took 4 bases from V and 2 from J; bases not matched to a gene: 4. The CDR3 loop spans 14 amino acids. Germline V gene data show CDR1 as SGHRS and CDR2 as YFSETQ. Study results and limitations: Vaccine and placebo recipients had comparable breadth of non-spike TCRs.

The method was immunoSEQ multiplex PCR; TCRdb's version includes in-frame clones alone and lacks a portion of them. Found here are about 350,000 clones, approximately 86% of them singletons; the top ten hold about 10%. The sequenced sample was peripheral blood, obtained in a trial of Ad26.COV2.S vaccine versus placebo. The chain joins TRBV5-1 to TRBJ1-1; 8 positions agree with TRBD1. This TCR came from a person aged 18-65 years who received the Ad26.COV2.S COVID-19 vaccine or a placebo. CDR3 amino acids: CASSPTGDNTEAFF. Written as DNA, the CDR3 is TGCGCCAGCAGCCCGACAGGGGATAACACTGAAGCTTTCTTT.